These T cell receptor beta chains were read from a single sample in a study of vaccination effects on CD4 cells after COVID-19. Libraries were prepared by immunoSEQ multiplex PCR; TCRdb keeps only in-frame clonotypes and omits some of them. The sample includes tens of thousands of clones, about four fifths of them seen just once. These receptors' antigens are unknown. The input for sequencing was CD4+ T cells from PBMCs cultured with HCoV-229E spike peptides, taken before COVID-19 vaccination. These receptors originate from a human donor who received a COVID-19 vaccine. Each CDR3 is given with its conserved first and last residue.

CASSPLIRLAATSETQYF,TRBV6-6
CASSPFSGYNEQFF,TRBV18
CASSFGEGKLFF,TRBV12-3/TRBV12-4
CASSRYSVQETQYF,TRBV2
CASSQVRGTQYF,TRBV3-1/TRBV3-2
CAISAGQGLDTQYF,TRBV10-3
CASTYSPDREGETQYF,TRBV7-8
CASSFRLAGGTDTQYF,TRBV7-2
CASSLSWNTEAFF,TRBV7-2
CASSKSGLDPNTGELFF,TRBV4-1
CASSQAGTGGEKLFF,TRBV4-2
CASSLGQGPNQPQHF,TRBV7-3
CASSSQEGYTF,TRBV9
CASSVVAGVAYNEQFF,TRBV9
CASSGTRPADTQYF,TRBV28
CASRSHRGRNTDTQYF,TRBV12-2
CASSERDTAYNEQFF,TRBV4-2
CASSLGQGGNFETQYF,TRBV7-8
CASSLGGILAGGPGNEQFF,TRBV11-2
CASRQLYNSPLHF,TRBV10-2
CASSDGTDTQYF,TRBV2
CASGLGLADYTDTQYF,TRBV12-5
CASSLGTGANEKLFF,TRBV11-2
CASSLSRANTEAFF,TRBV5-4
CASSGVRNTGELFF,TRBV4-3
CASSSELLSGGATDTQYF,TRBV5-1
CASRPNLPQHF,TRBV12-3/TRBV12-4
CASRREQGAGNTIYF,TRBV28
CASSLSGSGANVLTF,TRBV5-1